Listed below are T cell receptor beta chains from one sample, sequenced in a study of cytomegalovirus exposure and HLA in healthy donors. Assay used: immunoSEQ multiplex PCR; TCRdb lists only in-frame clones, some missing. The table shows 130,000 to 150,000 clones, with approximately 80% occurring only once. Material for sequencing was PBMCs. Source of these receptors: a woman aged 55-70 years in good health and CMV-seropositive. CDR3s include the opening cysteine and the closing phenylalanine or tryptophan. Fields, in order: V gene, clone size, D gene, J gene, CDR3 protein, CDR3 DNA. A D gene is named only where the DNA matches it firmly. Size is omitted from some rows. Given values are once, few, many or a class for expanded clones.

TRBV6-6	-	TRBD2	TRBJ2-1	CASMSKREVGEQFF	TGTGCCAGCATGAGTAAGCGGGAGGTAGGGGAGCAGTTCTTC
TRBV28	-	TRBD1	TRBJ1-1	CASSLTGGVNTEAFF	TGTGCCAGCAGTCTGACAGGGGGGGTGAACACTGAAGCTTTCTTT
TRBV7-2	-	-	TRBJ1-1	CASSWTDEAFF	TGTGCCAGCAGCTGGACAGATGAAGCTTTCTTT
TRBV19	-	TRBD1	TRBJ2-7	CASSMGQDVSYEQYF	TGTGCCAGTAGTATGGGACAGGACGTCTCCTACGAGCAGTACTTC
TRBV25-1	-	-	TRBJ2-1	CASSAGLYNEQFF	TGTGCCAGCAGTGCCGGACTCTACAATGAGCAGTTCTTC
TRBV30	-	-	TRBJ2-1	CAWREGPLHNEQFF	TGTGCCTGGAGGGAGGGCCCCCTACACAATGAGCAGTTCTTC
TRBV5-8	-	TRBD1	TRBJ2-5	CASRDRVGQETQYF	TGTGCCAGCAGGGACAGGGTAGGGCAAGAGACCCAGTACTTC
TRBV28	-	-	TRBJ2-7	CASSSGVYEQYF	TGTGCCAGCAGTTCCGGGGTCTACGAGCAGTACTTC
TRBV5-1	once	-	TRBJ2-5	CASNPGGEEETQYF	TGCGCCAGCAACCCCGGTGGGGAGGAGGAGACCCAGTACTTC
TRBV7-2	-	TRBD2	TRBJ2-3	CASSGLTSGFTDTQYF	TGTGCCAGCAGCGGCCTGACTAGCGGATTCACAGATACGCAGTATTTT
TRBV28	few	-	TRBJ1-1	CASSRGGGGTEAFF	TGTGCCAGCAGCCGCGGCGGGGGCGGGACTGAAGCTTTCTTT
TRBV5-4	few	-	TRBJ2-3	CASSLPGERSADTQYF	TGTGCCAGCAGCTTGCCCGGTGAGAGGAGCGCAGATACGCAGTATTTT
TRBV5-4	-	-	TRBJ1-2	CASSLGQVRGGYTF	TGTGCCAGCAGCTTGGGACAGGTCCGGGGTGGCTACACCTTC
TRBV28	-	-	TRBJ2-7	CASISGVQGNEQYF	TGTGCCAGCATCTCTGGAGTACAGGGAAACGAGCAGTACTTC
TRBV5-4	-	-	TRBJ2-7	CASSPPGIGGDHYEQYF	TGTGCCAGCAGCCCGCCGGGGATTGGCGGCGATCACTACGAGCAGTACTTC
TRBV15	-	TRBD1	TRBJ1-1	CATSLDRPSGEAFF	TGTGCCACCAGCCTGGACAGGCCTTCCGGGGAAGCTTTCTTT
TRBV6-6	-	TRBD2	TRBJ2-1	CASSYRLAGSYNEQFF	TGTGCCAGCAGTTACCGACTAGCGGGCTCCTACAATGAGCAGTTCTTC
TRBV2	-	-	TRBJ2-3	CASGSIPTDTQYF	TGTGCCAGCGGGAGTATCCCCACAGATACGCAGTATTTT
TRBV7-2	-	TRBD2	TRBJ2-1	CASRGSGRDYNEQFF	TGTGCCAGCAGGGGAAGCGGGAGAGACTACAATGAGCAGTTCTTC
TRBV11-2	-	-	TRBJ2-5	CASSLLGSEQETQYF	TGTGCCAGCAGCCTTCTTGGGTCGGAGCAAGAGACCCAGTACTTC
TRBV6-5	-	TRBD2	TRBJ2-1	CASGGTSGASREQFF	TGTGCCAGCGGAGGGACTAGCGGGGCTTCCAGGGAGCAGTTCTTC
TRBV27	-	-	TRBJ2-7	CASSPLEGAVGEQYF	TGTGCCAGCAGTCCACTCGAGGGTGCGGTTGGGGAGCAGTACTTC
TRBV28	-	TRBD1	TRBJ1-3	CASSSRPGGGNTIYF	TGTGCCAGCAGTTCCCGCCCAGGGGGAGGAAACACCATATATTTT
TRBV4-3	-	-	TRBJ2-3	CASSPEGRASDTQYF	TGCGCCAGCAGCCCGGAGGGGAGAGCTTCGGATACGCAGTATTTT
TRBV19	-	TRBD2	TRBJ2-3	CASSIGGSGTDTQYF	TGTGCCAGTAGTATCGGGGGGTCTGGCACAGATACGCAGTATTTT
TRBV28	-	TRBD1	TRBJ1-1	CASSPEGAPNTEAFF	TGTGCCAGCAGTCCCGAGGGGGCTCCGAACACTGAAGCTTTCTTT
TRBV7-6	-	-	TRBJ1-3	CASSLAHPGNTIYF	TGTGCCAGCAGCTTGGCCCATCCTGGAAACACCATATATTTT
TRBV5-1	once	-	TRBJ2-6	CASSSTGGANVLTF	TGCGCCAGCAGCTCGACAGGTGGGGCCAACGTCCTGACTTTC
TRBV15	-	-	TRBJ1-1	CATSRGPGRGTEAFF	TGTGCCACCAGCAGGGGCCCAGGGAGGGGCACTGAAGCTTTCTTT
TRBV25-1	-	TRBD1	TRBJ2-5	CASSDRQGWTETQYF	TGTGCCAGCAGTGATAGACAGGGGTGGACGGAGACCCAGTACTTC
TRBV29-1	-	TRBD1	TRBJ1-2	CSVGPGTANNYGYTF	TGCAGCGTTGGACCCGGGACAGCAAATAACTATGGCTACACCTTC
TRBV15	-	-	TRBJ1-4	CATSRDGSLGEKLFF	TGTGCCACCAGCAGAGACGGGTCCCTGGGTGAAAAACTGTTTTTT
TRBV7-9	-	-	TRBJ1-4	CASSLASQDYMFF	TGTGCCAGCAGCTTAGCGAGTCAGGACTATATGTTTTTT
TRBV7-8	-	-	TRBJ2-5	CASSLGRQETQYF	TGTGCCAGCAGCTTAGGGAGACAAGAGACCCAGTACTTC
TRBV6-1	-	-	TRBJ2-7	CASTRNPDRTYEQYF	TGTGCCAGCACTAGAAACCCGGACAGAACCTACGAGCAGTACTTC
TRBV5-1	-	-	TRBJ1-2	CASSLGEIYGYTF	TGCGCCAGCAGCTTGGGCGAAATCTATGGCTACACCTTC
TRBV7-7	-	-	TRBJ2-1	CASSLSLGVEYNEQFF	TGTGCTAGCAGCTTATCATTGGGAGTCGAGTACAATGAGCAGTTCTTC
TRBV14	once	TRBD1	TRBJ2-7	CASSQVGRGPYEQYF	TGTGCCAGCAGCCAAGTTGGCAGGGGGCCCTACGAGCAGTACTTC
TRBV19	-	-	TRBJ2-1	CASTPIADSSYNEQFF	TGTGCCAGTACTCCCATAGCGGATAGCTCCTACAATGAGCAGTTCTTC
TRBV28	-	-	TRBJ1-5	CASSPSGRSNQPQHF	TGTGCCAGCAGTCCTTCCGGCAGGAGCAATCAGCCCCAGCATTTT
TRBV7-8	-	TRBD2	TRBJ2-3	CASSPLTSGPPDTQYF	TGTGCCAGCAGCCCCCTGACTAGCGGGCCCCCAGATACGCAGTATTTT
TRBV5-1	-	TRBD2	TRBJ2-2	CASSLWSGGPGTGELFF	TGCGCCAGCAGCTTGTGGTCGGGAGGGCCGGGCACCGGGGAGCTGTTTTTT
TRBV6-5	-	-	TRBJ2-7	CASSYSATEFPYEQYF	TGTGCCAGCAGTTACTCGGCGACAGAATTTCCATACGAGCAGTACTTC
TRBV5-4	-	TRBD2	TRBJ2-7	CASSLERDDIYEQYF	TGTGCCAGCAGCTTGGAGCGGGACGACATCTACGAGCAGTACTTC
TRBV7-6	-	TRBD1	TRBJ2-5	CASSLVGDRPSETQYF	TGTGCCAGCAGCTTAGTCGGGGACAGGCCCTCGGAGACCCAGTACTTC
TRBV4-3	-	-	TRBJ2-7	CASSQAVTDYEQYF	TGCGCCAGCAGCCAAGCGGTTACCGACTACGAGCAGTACTTC
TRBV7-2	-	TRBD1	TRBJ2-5	CASSPGQGPRETQYF	TGTGCCAGCTCACCCGGACAGGGCCCCCGTGAGACCCAGTACTTC
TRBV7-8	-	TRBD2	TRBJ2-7	CASSLEQREVSYEQYF	TGTGCCAGCAGCTTAGAGCAGCGGGAGGTTTCCTACGAGCAGTACTTC
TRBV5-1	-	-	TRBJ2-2	CASSLIQGTGELFF	TGCGCCAGCAGCTTGATCCAGGGCACCGGGGAGCTGTTTTTT
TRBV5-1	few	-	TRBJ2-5	CASSSSIIGRGETQYF	TGCGCCAGCAGCTCCTCGATAATCGGAAGAGGGGAGACCCAGTACTTC